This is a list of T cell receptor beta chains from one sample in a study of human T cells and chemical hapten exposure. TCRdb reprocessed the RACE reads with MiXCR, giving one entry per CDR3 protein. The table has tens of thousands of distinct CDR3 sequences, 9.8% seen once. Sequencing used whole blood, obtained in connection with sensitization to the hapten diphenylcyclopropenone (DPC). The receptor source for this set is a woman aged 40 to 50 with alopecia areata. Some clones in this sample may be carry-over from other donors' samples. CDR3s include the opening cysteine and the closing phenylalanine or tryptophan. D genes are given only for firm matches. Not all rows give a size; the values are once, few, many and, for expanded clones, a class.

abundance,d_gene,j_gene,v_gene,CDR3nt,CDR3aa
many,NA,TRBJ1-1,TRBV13,TGTGCCAGCAGCTTAGGAGCAGGTAGGACTGAAGCTTTCTTT,CASSLGAGRTEAFF
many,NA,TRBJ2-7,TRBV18,TGTGCCAGCTCACCACCGGAAGGGTACGAGCAGTACTTC,CASSPPEGYEQYF
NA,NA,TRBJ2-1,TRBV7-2,TGTGCCAGCAGCCCGGAGGCCCACAATGAGCAGTTCTTC,CASSPEAHNEQFF
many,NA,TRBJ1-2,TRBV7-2,TGTGCCAGCACCCCAACCGGGACGGCAGTCTATGGCTACACCTTC,CASTPTGTAVYGYTF
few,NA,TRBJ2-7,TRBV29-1,TGCAGCGTTGAACATACAGCGAACTCCTACGAGCAGTACTTC,CSVEHTANSYEQYF
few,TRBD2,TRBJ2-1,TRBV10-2,TGCGCCAGCAGTGAGATGTCTAGCGGGAGCAATGAGCAGTTCTTC,CASSEMSSGSNEQFF
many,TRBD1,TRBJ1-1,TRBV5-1,TGCGCCAGCAGCTTGGAGGGACAGGGTAGAACTTTCTTT,CASSLEGQGRTFF
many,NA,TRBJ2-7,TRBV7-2,TGTGCCAGCAGCCCAGGCGGGACAACAGCCCACGAGCAGTACTTC,CASSPGGTTAHEQYF
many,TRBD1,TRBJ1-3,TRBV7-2,TGTGCCAGCAGCCAACAGGGGACCAACTCTGGAAACACCATATATTTT,CASSQQGTNSGNTIYF
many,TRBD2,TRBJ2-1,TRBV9,TGTGCCAGCAGCGTAGGTGGGACTAGCGGGTTGAGTTCCTACAATGAGCAGTTCTTC,CASSVGGTSGLSSYNEQFF
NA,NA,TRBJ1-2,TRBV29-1,TGCAGCGTTGACAACGGGGGCGCTAACTATGGCTACACCTTC,CSVDNGGANYGYTF
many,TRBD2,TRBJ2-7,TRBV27,TGTGCCAGCAGTTTACAAGCGGGGGACTCCTACGAGCAGTACTTC,CASSLQAGDSYEQYF
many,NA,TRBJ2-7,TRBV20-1,TGCAGTGCTTTGCAGGGATACGAGCAGTACTTC,CSALQGYEQYF
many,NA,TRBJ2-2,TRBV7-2,TGTGCCAGCAGCCCGGACTCCGGGGAGCTGTTTTTT,CASSPDSGELFF
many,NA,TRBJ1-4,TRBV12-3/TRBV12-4,TGTGCCAGCAGGGGAGTAGGGTCGCCCGAAAAACTGTTTTTT,CASRGVGSPEKLFF
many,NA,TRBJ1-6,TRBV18,TGTGCCAGCTCACCAGGGAGCCATAATTCACCCCTCCACTTT,CASSPGSHNSPLHF
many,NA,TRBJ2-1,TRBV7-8,TGTGCCAGCAGCTGGGCTCCGAGCTCCTACAATGAGCAGTTCTTC,CASSWAPSSYNEQFF
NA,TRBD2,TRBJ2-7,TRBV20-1,TGCAGTGCTAAGTTCGGGGGGACCTACGAGCAGTACTTC,CSAKFGGTYEQYF
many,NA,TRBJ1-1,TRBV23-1,TGCGCCAGCGCCGGCAGCCAGAACACTGAAGCTTTCTTT,CASAGSQNTEAFF
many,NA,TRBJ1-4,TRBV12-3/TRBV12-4,TGTGCCAGCAGTTTCGGACCTAGCGGGGAAAAACTGTTTTTT,CASSFGPSGEKLFF
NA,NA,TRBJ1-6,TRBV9,TGTGCCAGCAGCGCTACTGGGCCGAACACTAATTCACCCCTCCACTTT,CASSATGPNTNSPLHF
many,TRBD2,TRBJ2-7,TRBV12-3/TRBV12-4,TGTGCCAGCAGTACCTCGGGACTAGCGGGGGCATCCTACGAGCAGTACTTC,CASSTSGLAGASYEQYF
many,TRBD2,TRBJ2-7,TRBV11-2,TGTGCCAGCAGCCAACCCCCGTACTTGCGGGGGACGTCCTACGAGCAGTACTTC,CASSQPPYLRGTSYEQYF
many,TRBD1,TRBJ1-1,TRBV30,TGTGCCTGGGAGACAGGGTCGAACACTGAAGCTTTCTTT,CAWETGSNTEAFF
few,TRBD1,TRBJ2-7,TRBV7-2,TGTGCCAGCAGTACAGGGACAGGGGGCTACGAGCAGTACTTC,CASSTGTGGYEQYF
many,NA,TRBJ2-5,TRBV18,TGTGCCAGCTCACCACTGCGACTATTAAGGACAGAGACCCAGTACTTC,CASSPLRLLRTETQYF
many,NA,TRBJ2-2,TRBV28,TGTGCCAGTCGGCGTACCGGGGAGCTGTTTTTT,CASRRTGELFF
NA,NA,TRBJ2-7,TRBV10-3,TGTGCCATCAGTGATAAGGCCTACGAGCAGTACTTC,CAISDKAYEQYF
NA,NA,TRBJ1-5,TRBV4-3,TGCGCCAGCAGCCAATTTCGGGGGGCAGGCAATCAGCCCCAGCATTTT,CASSQFRGAGNQPQHF
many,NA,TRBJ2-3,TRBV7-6,TGTGCCAGCAGCAACCTTGGCTCGCCCGGGACGCAGTATTTT,CASSNLGSPGTQYF
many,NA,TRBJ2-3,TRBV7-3,TGTGCCAGCAGCTCGACAAAGGCAGATACGCAGTATTTT,CASSSTKADTQYF
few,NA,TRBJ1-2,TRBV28,TGTGCCAGCAGTATCCTTCGCTATGGCTACACCTTC,CASSILRYGYTF
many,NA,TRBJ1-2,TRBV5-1,TGCGCCAGCAGCTTGGCCCCAGGGGCGCGGGGTAACTATGGCTACACCTTC,CASSLAPGARGNYGYTF
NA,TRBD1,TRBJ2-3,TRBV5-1,TGCGCCAGCAGCACGGGACAGGGGCAAGCAGATACGCAGTATTTT,CASSTGQGQADTQYF
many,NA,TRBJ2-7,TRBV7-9,TGTGCCAGCAGCTTACCGGGACAAACCTACGAGCAGTACTTC,CASSLPGQTYEQYF
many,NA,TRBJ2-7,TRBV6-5,TGTGCCAGCAGTTACAGGCCCCCCCAAGCCTACGAGCAGTACTTC,CASSYRPPQAYEQYF
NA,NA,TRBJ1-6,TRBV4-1,TGCGCCAGCAGTAAGAGAAGCTCCTATAATTCACCCCTCCACTTT,CASSKRSSYNSPLHF
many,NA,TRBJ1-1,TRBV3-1,TGTGCCAGCAGCCGAAGACGGGACACTGAAGCTTTCTTT,CASSRRRDTEAFF